Ten or more counts support the clone carrying this T cell receptor (beta chain). Its antigen is currently unknown. TCRdb reprocessed the RACE reads via MiXCR and lists one record per CDR3 protein. The data show roughly 51,000 distinct CDR3 sequences, more than 8% seen once. This CDR3 has 15 amino acids. V was clipped by 0 bases and J by 4 bases; unmatched bases: 6. The V gene's germline CDR1 is DFQATT and CDR2 SNEGSKA (reference sequence). This sample was included in a study of human T cells and chemical hapten exposure. Study-level information: The scalp of each patient received a weekly diphenylcyclopropenone dose for the full roughly 25-week study.

The time point here: pre-sensitization, week 0. The treatment here: therapeutic diphenylcyclopropenone sensitization with weekly scalp DPC. Sequencing started from total RNA isolated from unfractionated whole blood. Regarding the study as a whole: Expanded TCRs produced significantly more large CDR3 similarity clusters than controls did. With DPC sensitization, TCRs exceeding 1 in 1000 frequency showed no change.

The chain is built from TRBV20-1 and TRBJ1-5, with 7 bases lining up with TRBD1. This TCR was sampled from a man aged 40-49 years with alopecia areata. Some clones in this sample may be carry-over from other donors' samples. Specimen: whole blood, collected in connection with sensitization to the hapten diphenylcyclopropenone (DPC). The CDR3 is CSARDRTGPNQPQHF. The CDR3 DNA reads as TGCAGTGCTAGAGACCGGACAGGACCTAATCAGCCCCAGCATTTT.